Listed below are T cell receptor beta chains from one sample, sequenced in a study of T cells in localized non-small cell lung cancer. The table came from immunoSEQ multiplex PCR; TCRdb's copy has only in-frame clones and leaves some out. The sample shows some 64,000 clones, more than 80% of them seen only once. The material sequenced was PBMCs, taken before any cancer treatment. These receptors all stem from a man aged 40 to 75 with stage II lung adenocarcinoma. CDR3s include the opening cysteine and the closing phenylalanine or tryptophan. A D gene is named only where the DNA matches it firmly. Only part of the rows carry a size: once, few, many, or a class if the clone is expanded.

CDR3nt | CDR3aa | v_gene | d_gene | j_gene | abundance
TGTGCCAGCAGCTTAGGAGAGAGCTACGAGCAGTACTTC | CASSLGESYEQYF | TRBV11-3 | NA | TRBJ2-7 | NA
TGTGCCAGTATGGGACAGGGGCTGACTGAAGCTTTCTTT | CASMGQGLTEAFF | TRBV19 | TRBD1 | TRBJ1-1 | NA
TGCGCCAGCAGCCCGATAGCGGGGGCGAACACCGGGGAGCTGTTTTTT | CASSPIAGANTGELFF | TRBV5-1 | TRBD2 | TRBJ2-2 | NA
TGTGCCAGCAGTGAATGGCGGGACAGGGGCTCAGATACGCAGTATTTT | CASSEWRDRGSDTQYF | TRBV25-1 | TRBD1 | TRBJ2-3 | NA
TGTGCCAGCTCCCTCAGGGCCACCTACGAGCAGTACTTC | CASSLRATYEQYF | TRBV18 | NA | TRBJ2-7 | NA
TGTGCCAGCAGTATCCTCGTCCAAGAGACCCAGTACTTC | CASSILVQETQYF | TRBV6-1 | NA | TRBJ2-5 | NA
TGTGCCAGCAGCTTAGAAGTCGACGGATCTAGCACAGATACGCAGTATTTT | CASSLEVDGSSTDTQYF | TRBV7-6 | NA | TRBJ2-3 | NA
TGTGCCAGTAGAGAGGGCGGGACGCAGTATTTT | CASREGGTQYF | TRBV19 | NA | TRBJ2-3 | NA
TGCGCCAGCAGTCTTCGGACAACCAACACCGGGGAGCTGTTTTTT | CASSLRTTNTGELFF | TRBV5-1 | NA | TRBJ2-2 | once
TGCGCCAGCAGCCAAGAAGGGGACCTACAAGAGACCCAGTACTTC | CASSQEGDLQETQYF | TRBV4-1 | NA | TRBJ2-5 | NA
TGTGCCAGCAGCAGAGCTAACTATGGCTACACCTTC | CASSRANYGYTF | TRBV5-8 | NA | TRBJ1-2 | once
TGTGCCAGCAGTGACACAGCTAACTATGGCTACACCTTC | CASSDTANYGYTF | TRBV2 | NA | TRBJ1-2 | NA
TGCGCCAGCAGCTCCGACTACTATGGCTACACCTTC | CASSSDYYGYTF | TRBV5-1 | NA | TRBJ1-2 | few
TGTGCCAGCAGCCAGGGCGGACTAGCGGGATCTGAGCAGTTCTTC | CASSQGGLAGSEQFF | TRBV7-3 | TRBD2 | TRBJ2-1 | NA
TGCGCCAGCAGCCAAGACACCCCCTACGAGCAGTACTTC | CASSQDTPYEQYF | TRBV4-3 | NA | TRBJ2-7 | NA
TGTGCCAGCAGCCTGGGACAAGGGGAGCTGTTTTTT | CASSLGQGELFF | TRBV7-3 | NA | TRBJ2-2 | NA
TGTGCCTGGAGTGTAGGACTAGCGGGAGGCTACGAGCAGTACTTC | CAWSVGLAGGYEQYF | TRBV30 | TRBD2 | TRBJ2-7 | NA
TGTGCCTGGGGAAGGGACAGAATTAATGAAAAACTGTTTTTT | CAWGRDRINEKLFF | TRBV30 | TRBD1 | TRBJ1-4 | once
TGTGCCAGCAGAACAGACAGGGCGGCCGGGGAGCTGTTTTTT | CASRTDRAAGELFF | TRBV6-6 | TRBD1 | TRBJ2-2 | NA
TGTGCCAGCAGTCTTCGGACAGGGAGGACAGATACGCAGTATTTT | CASSLRTGRTDTQYF | TRBV2 | TRBD1 | TRBJ2-3 | NA
TGTGCCAGCAGCCAGGGACAGCTGCGTGGGGGGCCCTTAAACACTGAAGCTTTCTTT | CASSQGQLRGGPLNTEAFF | TRBV7-9 | TRBD1 | TRBJ1-1 | NA
TGTGCCAGCAGACGACTAGGGGTGGGGGGTGAGCAGTTCTTC | CASRRLGVGGEQFF | TRBV2 | NA | TRBJ2-1 | NA
TGTGCCAGCAGCGTAGCTTCAGGGCCCTACGAGCAGTACTTC | CASSVASGPYEQYF | TRBV9 | NA | TRBJ2-7 | NA
TGCAGCGTTGTCGTTTCAGGACCCAAGATAGCTTTCTTT | CSVVVSGPKIAFF | TRBV29-1 | NA | TRBJ1-1 | few
TGTGCCAGCAGCCCATCCTTAAGCTCCTACAATGAGCAGTTCTTC | CASSPSLSSYNEQFF | TRBV6-6 | NA | TRBJ2-1 | NA
TGCAGCGTTAAACAGCTGACCAACACTGAAGCTTTCTTT | CSVKQLTNTEAFF | TRBV29-1 | NA | TRBJ1-1 | few
TGTGCCAGCAGTGCCCCCGACCTAGGGCTTTACGAGCAGTACTTC | CASSAPDLGLYEQYF | TRBV2 | NA | TRBJ2-7 | NA
TGTGCCTGGTGGGGACTGCCGAACACTGAAGCTTTCTTT | CAWWGLPNTEAFF | TRBV30 | NA | TRBJ1-1 | few
TGTGCCAGCTCACCACGGGGGCTAAGAGAGACCCAGTACTTC | CASSPRGLRETQYF | TRBV18 | NA | TRBJ2-5 | few
TGTGCCTGGAATCGGCTAGCGGGAAACAATGAGCAGTTCTTC | CAWNRLAGNNEQFF | TRBV30 | TRBD2 | TRBJ2-1 | NA
TGTGCCAGCAGTGGGGGGACAAGGGCCCGGAGTAGCAATCAGCCCCAGCATTTT | CASSGGTRARSSNQPQHF | TRBV6-1 | NA | TRBJ1-5 | NA
TGTGCCAGCAGTGAATCGGACAGTCGGTATGGCTACACCTTC | CASSESDSRYGYTF | TRBV6-1 | NA | TRBJ1-2 | NA
TGTGCCAGCAGCCCACAGCGGTTAGGGTTGAACACCGGGGAGCTGTTTTTT | CASSPQRLGLNTGELFF | TRBV7-2 | NA | TRBJ2-2 | once
TGTGCTAGTGGTTTGGGACAGTTGCATGGCTACAATGAGCAGTTCTTC | CASGLGQLHGYNEQFF | TRBV12-5 | NA | TRBJ2-1 | NA
TGTGCCAGCAGCTTAGCGGTAGGGATCCGAGAGACCCAGTACTTC | CASSLAVGIRETQYF | TRBV7-2 | NA | TRBJ2-5 | NA
TGCGCCAGCAGCCCGGGGAACAGGGGTAACTCCTACGAGCAGTACTTC | CASSPGNRGNSYEQYF | TRBV5-1 | TRBD1 | TRBJ2-7 | NA
TGTGCCAGTAGTATAGATCGGAGCGGGAGCGCGGACGAGCAGTACTTC | CASSIDRSGSADEQYF | TRBV19 | TRBD2 | TRBJ2-7 | NA
TGTGCCAGCAACCCGGGACCTACCTACGAGCAGTACTTC | CASNPGPTYEQYF | TRBV7-2 | NA | TRBJ2-7 | NA
TGTGCCAGCGCGCCGTCCACAGGGGGGAGGTATGGCTACACCTTC | CASAPSTGGRYGYTF | TRBV9 | TRBD1 | TRBJ1-2 | once
TGCAGTGCTAGCGACGATGAGCAGTTCTTC | CSASDDEQFF | TRBV20-1 | NA | TRBJ2-1 | NA
TGTGCCAGCGTGACGGGAGGGCCAGGGGAGCAGTTCTTC | CASVTGGPGEQFF | TRBV2 | TRBD2 | TRBJ2-1 | NA
TGTGCCAGCAGACAGGACGTCAATCAGCCCCAGCATTTT | CASRQDVNQPQHF | TRBV27 | NA | TRBJ1-5 | NA
TGTGCCAGCAGCTTGGACCCCTCTGGGGCCAACGTCCTGACTTTC | CASSLDPSGANVLTF | TRBV5-4 | NA | TRBJ2-6 | NA
TGTGCCAGCAGTCGTACCGGGACATTGGACACTGAAGCTTTCTTT | CASSRTGTLDTEAFF | TRBV6-5 | NA | TRBJ1-1 | NA
TGTGCCAGCAGCCGTACGGACCTCGGTAACTATGGCTACACCTTC | CASSRTDLGNYGYTF | TRBV9 | NA | TRBJ1-2 | NA
TGTGCCAGCAGCTTAGGTACAACTGGAAACACCATATATTTT | CASSLGTTGNTIYF | TRBV7-8 | NA | TRBJ1-3 | NA
TGTGCCAGCAGTTCCCGTGGACGGGGGCAGTTCTTC | CASSSRGRGQFF | TRBV27 | NA | TRBJ2-1 | few
TGTGCCAGCTCACGACCCGACAGGGAGCTGTTTTTT | CASSRPDRELFF | TRBV18 | NA | TRBJ2-2 | NA
TGTGCCAGCTCACCTTCGACAGGTCTCTACGAGCAGTACTTC | CASSPSTGLYEQYF | TRBV18 | NA | TRBJ2-7 | NA
TGTGCCAGCAGTCAAGACGAAGGGGGAAAACTGTTTTTT | CASSQDEGGKLFF | TRBV2 | NA | TRBJ1-4 | NA